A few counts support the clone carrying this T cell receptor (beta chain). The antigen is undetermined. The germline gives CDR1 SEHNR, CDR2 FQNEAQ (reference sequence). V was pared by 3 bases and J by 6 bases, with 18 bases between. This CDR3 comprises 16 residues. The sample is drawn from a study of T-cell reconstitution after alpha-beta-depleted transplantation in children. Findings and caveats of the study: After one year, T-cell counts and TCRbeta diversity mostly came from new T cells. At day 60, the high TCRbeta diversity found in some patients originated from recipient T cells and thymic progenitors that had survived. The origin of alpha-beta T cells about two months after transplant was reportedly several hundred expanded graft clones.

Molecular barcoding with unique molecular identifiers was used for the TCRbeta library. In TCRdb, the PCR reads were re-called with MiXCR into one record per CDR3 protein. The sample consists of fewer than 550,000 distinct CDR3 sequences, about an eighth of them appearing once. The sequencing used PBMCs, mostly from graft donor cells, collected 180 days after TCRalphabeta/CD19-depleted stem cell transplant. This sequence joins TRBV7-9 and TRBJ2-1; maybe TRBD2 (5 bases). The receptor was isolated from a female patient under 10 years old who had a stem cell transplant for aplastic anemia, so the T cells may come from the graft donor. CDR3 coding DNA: TGTGCCAGCAGCTTCGGACTCCAGAGGGCCAGCAATGAGCAGTTCTTC. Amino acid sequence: CASSFGLQRASNEQFF.